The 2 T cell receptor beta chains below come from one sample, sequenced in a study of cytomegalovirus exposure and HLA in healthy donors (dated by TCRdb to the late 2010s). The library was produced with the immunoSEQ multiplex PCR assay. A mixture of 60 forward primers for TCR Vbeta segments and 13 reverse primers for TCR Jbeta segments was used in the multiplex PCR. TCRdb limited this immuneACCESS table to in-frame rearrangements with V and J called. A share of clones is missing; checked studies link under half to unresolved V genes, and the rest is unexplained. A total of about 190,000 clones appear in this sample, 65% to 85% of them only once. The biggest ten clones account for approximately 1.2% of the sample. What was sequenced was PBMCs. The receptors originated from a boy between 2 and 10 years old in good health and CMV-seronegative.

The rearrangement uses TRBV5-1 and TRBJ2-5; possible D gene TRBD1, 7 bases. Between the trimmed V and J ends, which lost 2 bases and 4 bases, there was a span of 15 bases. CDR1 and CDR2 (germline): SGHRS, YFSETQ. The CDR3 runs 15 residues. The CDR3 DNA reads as TGCGCCAGCAGCTTACAGACAGGGAGGAGAGAGACCCAGTACTTC. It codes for CASSLQTGRRETQYF.

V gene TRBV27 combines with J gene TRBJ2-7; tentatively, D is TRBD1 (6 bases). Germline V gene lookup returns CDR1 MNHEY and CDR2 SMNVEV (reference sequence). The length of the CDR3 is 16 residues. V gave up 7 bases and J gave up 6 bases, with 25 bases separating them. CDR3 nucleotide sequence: TGTGCCAGCAAACCCGTCCGGGACACCCTCCGGGGCGAGCAGTACTTC. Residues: CASKPVRDTLRGEQYF.